This TCR beta chain stems from a study of a mutant IDH1 vaccine in newly diagnosed glioma (TCRdb year 2021). General notes on the study: Of the approximately 30 treated patients, around 62% were male and around 40% were female, and a mean age of 40.4 years was recorded. Before enrollment, most patients had been given radiochemotherapy with temozolomide as standard therapy, while the rest had received either radiotherapy alone or temozolomide alone. Peripheral blood samples were drawn at six visits, namely V03 (baseline), V05, V07, V10, V12 and V13. For exploratory analyses, roughly 25 treated patients had longitudinal TCRB deep sequencing done wherever samples were available.

The research as a whole found: Availability determined which PBMC samples were chosen for TCRB deep sequencing. The authors stated that sample limitations prevented analyses of patient blood samples from being reproduced. Vaccine-induced immune responses across multiple MHC alleles were detected in over 80% of patients. Pseudoprogression seemed to be unrelated to changes in the top peripheral T cell clonotypes found by TCRB sequencing.

What the time point label conveys for this sample: baseline, week 1 (first vaccination visit). The treatment or condition label for this specimen denotes: pre-vaccination baseline after standard-of-care therapy. All donors had newly diagnosed IDH1-mutant astrocytomas of WHO grade 3 or 4 that showed loss of nuclear ATRX. The samples were drawn from NOA16, a multicentre, single-arm, open-label phase I trial in Germany that tested a mutant IDH1 peptide vaccine in humans for the first time. For immunogenicity testing, the blood drawn at visit V03 was used as the baseline sample. Genomic DNA for TCRB sequencing was isolated from EDTA blood with the DNeasy Blood and Tissue Kit. Library preparation employed the immunoSEQ multiplex PCR assay. The hsTCRB Kit was used according to the manufacturer's protocol to amplify rearranged TCR beta chain sequences. Sequencing of TCRB libraries was carried out on an Illumina MiSeq. On the authors' methods: The kit vendor's proprietary platform handled demultiplexing, trimming and gene mapping. TCRdb retrieved this table from immuneACCESS and kept in-frame rearrangements only. Not all clones are present; in checked studies, unresolved V genes account for under half, and no reason is known for the remainder. The DNA was the basis for D and trimming; V, J and clone size are from that table. For this sample the table gives about 67,000 clones, of which about 86% were detected only once. The top ten hold under 6% of the sample.

The V end gives up 7 bases and the J end 4 bases, leaving 6 bases in the junction not matched to a gene. The germline V gene (reference sequence) yields LNHDA for CDR1 and SQIVND for CDR2. The CDR3 goes from the cysteine to the phenylalanine over 15 residues. CDR3 DNA only is kept here, 45 bases in frame from base 1. Of note for this clone: This clone's antigen is unknown. No base quality information exists; no much larger clone differs at one position.

The sample was peripheral blood mononuclear cells (PBMCs), taken from a glioma patient treated with radiotherapy, temozolomide or both. This clonotype was obtained from a woman between 18 and 29 years old with glioma. Some clones in this sample may be carry-over from other donors' samples. The chain is assembled from TRBV19 and TRBJ1-5, with 11 bases aligning to TRBD1. CDR3 region: CASISGTGGNQPQHF. The nucleotide sequence reads TGTGCCAGTATATCCGGGACAGGGGGGAATCAGCCCCAGCATTTT. Here the CDR3 is joined to the reference TRBV19 and TRBJ1-5 genes, and the full variable domain is: DGGITQSPKYLFRKEGQNVTLSCEQNLNHDAMYWYRQDPGQGLRLIYYSQIVNDFQKGDIAEGYSVSREKKESFPLTVTSAQKNPTAFYLCASISGTGGNQPQHFGDGTRLSIL.